This T cell receptor beta chain was profiled in a study of PD-1 blockade in mismatch repair-deficient tumors. V was trimmed by 6 bases and J by 1 base, leaving 7 bases between them. The germline V gene has CDR1 MNHNS and CDR2 SASEGT. This CDR3 is 12 amino acids long. Only in-frame clones appear in the TCRdb table, and some are missing; sequencing was by immunoSEQ multiplex PCR. The repertoire holds 15,000 or so clones, around 83% seen once, with around 1.7% in the top ten. TCR sequencing covered a few patients who responded to pembrolizumab. Sequenced here: PBMCs, sampled approximately 14 weeks after starting pembrolizumab. The genes are TRBV6-1 and TRBJ2-7; perhaps TRBD1 as D (5 bases). The sequence derives from an adult with mismatch repair-deficient cancer. CDR3 amino acids: CASSRVSYEQYF. DNA for the CDR3: TGTGCCAGCAGCAGGGTATCCTACGAGCAGTACTTC.